This TCR beta chain was captured by sequencing in a study of a mutant IDH1 vaccine in newly diagnosed glioma. Study background: Treated patients were around 60% male, roughly 38% female, mean age approximately 41 years. Receipt of radiotherapy, temozolomide, or both preceded the study, and most received both. Notes on the study in general: Among patients, around 93% showed immune responses induced by the vaccine. Top peripheral T cell clonotype shifts appeared unrelated to pseudoprogression.

Unmatched junction bases numbered 7, after V lost 6 bases and J lost 5 bases. CDR3 length equals 15 residues. Looked up from germline, CDR1 is LNHDA and CDR2 is SQIVND (reference sequence). The data were produced by immunoSEQ multiplex PCR, yet TCRdb's version contains in-frame clones alone and is incomplete. The sample carries 34,000 or so clones, around four fifths recorded once. A few counts support this clone. Its specificity is unknown. Time point: week 11, during vaccination. All doses held 300 ug of mutant IDH1 20-mer peptide, with topical imiquimod. The chain recombines TRBV19 with TRBJ1-1, with 12 bases identical to TRBD1. Sample: PBMCs, taken from a glioma patient whose treatment included an IDH1 peptide vaccine. This clonotype was obtained from a man aged 30 to 45 with glioma. Here the CDR3 reads CASSHRDRGRTEAFF. As DNA, the CDR3 is TGTGCCAGTAGCCACCGGGACAGGGGGCGAACTGAAGCTTTCTTT.